This is a list of T cell receptor beta chains from one sample in a study of PD-1 blockade in mismatch repair-deficient tumors. Only in-frame clones appear in the TCRdb table, and some are missing; sequencing was by immunoSEQ multiplex PCR. Here the sample spans some 84,000 clones, 81% being singletons. This sample comprised peripheral blood, obtained 12 weeks after starting pembrolizumab. Receptors originate from an adult with mismatch repair-deficient cancer. Both conserved end residues are part of each CDR3. A D gene is named only where the DNA matches it firmly. Expanded clones get a size class; other rows say once, few or many, or leave the size out.

abundance	v_gene	j_gene	d_gene	CDR3nt	CDR3aa
NA	TRBV12-5	TRBJ2-2	TRBD1	TGTGCTAGTGGTAACAGGGGTTCCGGGGAGCTGTTTTTT	CASGNRGSGELFF
few	TRBV6-1	TRBJ2-7	NA	TGTGCCAGCAGTGAAGCGGGGGCACTAGGGTACGAGCAGTACTTC	CASSEAGALGYEQYF
once	TRBV19	TRBJ1-1	NA	TGTGCCAGTGGGGTGGGGAACACTGAAGCTTTCTTT	CASGVGNTEAFF
NA	TRBV7-9	TRBJ1-5	NA	TGTGCCAGCAGCAACCAACAGGGAAGTGGCAATCAGCCCCAGCATTTT	CASSNQQGSGNQPQHF
NA	TRBV19	TRBJ1-1	NA	TGTGCCAGTAGAGATACAGAAAACACTGAAGCTTTCTTT	CASRDTENTEAFF
NA	TRBV2	TRBJ2-1	TRBD2	TGTGCCAGCAGTGAAGGGAGAGCGGGAGGCGGGAGGAATGAGCAGTTCTTC	CASSEGRAGGGRNEQFF
NA	TRBV11-2	TRBJ2-7	NA	TGTGCCAGCAGCTTGGGGACAACCTACGAGCAGTACTTC	CASSLGTTYEQYF
NA	TRBV10-1	TRBJ2-3	NA	TGCGCCAGCAGTGAGACCGGGACCACAGATACGCAGTATTTT	CASSETGTTDTQYF
NA	TRBV30	TRBJ2-2	NA	TGTGCCTGGAGTGCACATCCCGGGGAGCTGTTTTTT	CAWSAHPGELFF
NA	TRBV7-9	TRBJ2-3	NA	TGTGCCAGCAGCTCTTATACGCAGTATTTT	CASSSYTQYF
NA	TRBV28	TRBJ2-7	NA	TGTGCCAGCAGTTTTACAACAGGGTCCTACGAGCAGTACTTC	CASSFTTGSYEQYF
NA	TRBV5-1	TRBJ1-3	NA	TGCGCCAGCAGCTTGGCCCCTAGGACAGCCGATGGAGGAAACACCATATATTTT	CASSLAPRTADGGNTIYF
NA	TRBV7-2	TRBJ1-1	NA	TGTGCCAGCAGCTTCGGGGTTCTCATGAACACTGAAGCTTTCTTT	CASSFGVLMNTEAFF
NA	TRBV2	TRBJ2-7	TRBD2	TGTGCCAGCAGCTCTAGCGGGAGTACTTACGAGCAGTACTTC	CASSSSGSTYEQYF
NA	TRBV7-8	TRBJ2-7	NA	TGTGCCAGCAGCCCAATGCAGGGGCCGGCCTACGAGCAGTACTTC	CASSPMQGPAYEQYF
NA	TRBV30	TRBJ1-2	TRBD1	TGTGCCTGGAGCCAGGGACAGGGGATCTATGGCTACACCTTC	CAWSQGQGIYGYTF